This T cell receptor (beta chain) derives from a study of response to subunit inactivated influenza vaccine (dated by TCRdb to 2017 to 2018). For context, the study as a whole: Deep quantitative T cell receptor repertoire profiling was used in the study to track responses to a trivalent subunit inactivated influenza vaccine.

The method behind the library was RT-PCR. The sample was run on an Illumina HiSeq 2500. Clones were called with MiXCR by TCRdb after fastp trimmed the public reads at Q25, and only in-frame beta chains were retained. For every CDR3 protein sequence, its rows merge into one entry that carries the most common genes and DNA. The sample table lists 430,000 or so distinct CDR3 sequences, roughly 9.8% of them with a count of one. The ten biggest clones cover approximately 12% of the sample. This clonotype was counted a few times. This clone's antigen is unknown. Per-base quality was not reported, and no clone a single base away is much larger than it. Summary of the overall study and its limitations: The authors proposed that each seasonal influenza vaccination may bring in only a limited number of new T cells.

The sample's time point label, decoded: 45 days after influenza vaccine administration. Relative to germline, V is missing 5 bases and J is missing 6 bases, with 8 bases of the junction outside any gene match. The germline V gene yields SGHTA for CDR1 and FQGNSA for CDR2. Counted from cysteine to phenylalanine, this CDR3 has 14 amino acids. Only the CDR3 DNA is retained, 42 bases long and in frame from the first base. The specimen comprised PBMCs from blood, sampled 35 to 45 days after vaccination. The TCR was taken from a man between 45 and 60 years old who received an inactivated influenza vaccine. Donor details come from another sample of the same person, matched by shared clones. The V and J segments used are TRBV7-2 and TRBJ2-3; TRBD2 matches 7 bases in the middle. This receptor has the CDR3 CASSPGGSEDTQYF. The DNA sequence follows: TGTGCCAGCAGCCCGGGGGGTTCCGAGGATACGCAGTATTTT.